This TCR beta chain was recovered during a study of shared clonotypes between healthy human individuals. Overall study results and limits: Non-shared clonotypes had lower generation probabilities than those shared by all four donors.

Trimming took 5 bases from V and 0 from J, leaving 5 bases between them. The germline gives CDR1 SGHTA, CDR2 FQGNSA. The CDR3 is made up of 14 amino acids. Tens of thousands of T cell genomes (about 0.2 ug DNA) went into each sorted-subset replicate. TCRdb's table, derived via immunoSEQ multiplex PCR, lists solely in-frame clones and lacks some. The table has 950,000 to 1,100,000 clones, 75% to 85% seen once; the top ten hold roughly 0.65%. This clone was observed a handful of times. Antigen unknown. The investigators split CD4+ cells into a CD45RA+ naive subset and a CD45RA-negative memory subset. V is TRBV7-2 and J is TRBJ1-6, with no clear D. The source is a man aged 18 to 29 in good health. Some clones in this sample may be carry-over from other donors' samples. Sequencing was carried out using memory CD4+ T cells from PBMCs. Subset: CD45RA-negative fraction. In nucleotides, the CDR3 is TGTGCCAGCAGCAGTAGCTCCTATAATTCACCCCTCCACTTT. It translates to CASSSSSYNSPLHF. The full variable domain, with the rest looked up from reference TRBV7-2 and TRBJ1-6, is GAGVSQSPSNKVTEKGKDVELRCDPISGHTALYWYRQSLGQGLEFLIYFQGNSAPDKSGLPSDRFSAERTGGSVSTLTIQRTQQEDSAVYLCASSSSSYNSPLHFGNGTRLTVT.